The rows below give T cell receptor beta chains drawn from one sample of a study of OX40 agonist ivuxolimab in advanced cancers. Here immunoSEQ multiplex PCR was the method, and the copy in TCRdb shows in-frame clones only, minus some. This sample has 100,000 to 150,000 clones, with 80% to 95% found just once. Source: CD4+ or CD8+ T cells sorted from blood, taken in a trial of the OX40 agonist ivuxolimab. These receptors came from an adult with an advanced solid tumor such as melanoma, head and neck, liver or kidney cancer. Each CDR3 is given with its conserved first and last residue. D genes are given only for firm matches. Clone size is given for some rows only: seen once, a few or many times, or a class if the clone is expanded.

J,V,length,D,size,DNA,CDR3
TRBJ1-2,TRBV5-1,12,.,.,TGCGCCAGCAAAGGGGACGGACTAAGCTACACCTTC,CASKGDGLSYTF
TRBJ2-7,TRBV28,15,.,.,TGTGCCAGCAGTCCTAGGACAGCCGTAACCTACGAGCAGTACTTC,CASSPRTAVTYEQYF
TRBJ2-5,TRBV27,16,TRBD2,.,TGTGCCAGCAGTTTTGCGACTAGCGGGGCCTCCGGGACCCAGTACTTC,CASSFATSGASGTQYF
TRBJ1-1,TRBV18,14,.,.,TGTGCCAGCTACCTTACAGAACTGAACACTGAAGCTTTCTTT,CASYLTELNTEAFF
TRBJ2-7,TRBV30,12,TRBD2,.,TGTGCCTGGAAGGGAGGGGCCTACGAGCAGTACTTC,CAWKGGAYEQYF
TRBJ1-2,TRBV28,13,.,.,TGTGCCAGCAGTCCGGGGGGTGACTATGGCTACACCTTC,CASSPGGDYGYTF
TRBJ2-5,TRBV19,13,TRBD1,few,TGTGCCAGTCGGGACAGTAGTGGAGAGACCCAGTACTTC,CASRDSSGETQYF
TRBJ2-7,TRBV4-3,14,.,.,TGCGCCAGCAGCCAAGGAGCAGTAGGTTACGAGCAGTACTTC,CASSQGAVGYEQYF
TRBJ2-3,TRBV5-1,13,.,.,TGCGCCAGCAGCACGGGGGTTGCAGATACGCAGTATTTT,CASSTGVADTQYF
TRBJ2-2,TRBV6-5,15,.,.,TGTGCCAGCCACGGTTGGGGTACGAACACCGGGGAGCTGTTTTTT,CASHGWGTNTGELFF